This T cell receptor beta chain emerged from a study of CD8 T cells in ankylosing spondylitis. General study results and limits: There was reportedly significant enrichment of clones that were disease-linked in matched ankylosing spondylitis synovial fluid. Roughly 8 highly homologous variants formed a TCR beta motif that appeared characteristic of ankylosing spondylitis blood. With a CD8+ phenotype, disease-linked clones were relatively rare in peripheral blood. Some motif variants were previously reported in reactive arthritis synovial fluid and blood.

For this clonotype: What it recognizes is unknown.

Libraries of TCR beta came from quantitative 5'-RACE with molecular barcodes. TCRdb used MiXCR to reprocess the 5' RACE reads, holding one entry per CDR3 protein. Among fewer than 650,000 distinct CDR3 sequences listed, 10% to 15% were seen once. Per germline, CDR1 SGHRS and CDR2 YFSETQ. V lost 0 bases and J 5 bases, leaving 12 bases between the germline ends. This CDR3 spans 15 amino acids. Sequenced sample: blood, either unsorted or a sorted T cell fraction (not recorded which). The source is a male donor with ankylosing spondylitis. The rearrangement links TRBV5-1 to TRBJ2-1; a possible D gene is TRBD2 (5 bases). CDR3 loop: CASSLGASRHNEQFF. For the CDR3, the DNA is TGCGCCAGCAGCTTGGGCGCTAGCAGACACAATGAGCAGTTCTTC. Together with reference TRBV5-1 and TRBJ2-1, the CDR3 gives the full variable domain: KAGVTQTPRYLIKTRGQQVTLSCSPISGHRSVSWYQQTPGQGLQFLFEYFSETQRNKGNFPGRFSGRQFSNSRSEMNVSTLELGDSALYLCASSLGASRHNEQFFGPGTRLTVL.